The 28 T cell receptor beta chains listed next were all sequenced from one sample in a study of T cell changes during pregnancy in multiple sclerosis. TCRdb's table, derived via immunoSEQ multiplex PCR, lists solely in-frame clones and lacks some. Of roughly 57,000 clones detected, around 92% appear once; the ten largest clones hold approximately 0.64%. The material sequenced was CD4+ T cells from peripheral blood mononuclear cells, taken after pregnancy. The origin of the receptors is a female donor with multiple sclerosis, enrolled in a pregnancy study.

This clone has just one count. CDR3 sequence: CASSQDTSRGGGFQETQYF. Here the CDR3 DNA reads TGTGCCAGCAGCCAAGATACGAGCCGAGGCGGGGGATTCCAAGAGACCCAGTACTTC. V and J are TRBV4-2 and TRBJ2-5; 7 bases align to TRBD2. V was pared by 0 bases and J by 1 base, with 14 bases of the junction left unmatched. The length of the CDR3 is 19 residues. The V gene's germline CDR1 is LGHNA and CDR2 YNFKEQ.

This clone appeared a single time. The genes are TRBV9 and TRBJ2-3, with D possibly matching TRBD1 (5 bases). V was cut by 0 bases and J by 2 bases, with 13 bases left in between. The CDR3 has 16 residues. Per germline, CDR1 SGDLS and CDR2 YYNGEE. The CDR3 bases are TGTGCCAGCAGCGTAGGTAGGGGTTTTCTCACAGATACGCAGTATTTT. This codes for CASSVGRGFLTDTQYF.

This clone was seen only once. The gene calls are TRBV19 and TRBJ2-7, with D possibly TRBD1 on 5 matching bases. CDR1 LNHDA and CDR2 SQIVND come from the germline V gene (reference sequence). This CDR3 is 13 amino acids long. The V end lost 8 bases, the J end lost 0 bases, and 11 bases lay between the germline ends. The CDR3, as DNA: TGTGCCAGTTCTCCAGGGAACTCCTACGAGCAGTACTTC. It specifies CASSPGNSYEQYF.

The genes are TRBV20-1 and TRBJ1-1; a possible D gene is TRBD1 (5 bases). The CDR3 is 11 residues long. Germline V lookup: CDR1 DFQATT, CDR2 SNEGSKA (reference sequence). Between the trimmed V and J ends, which lost 3 bases and 7 bases, there was a span of 9 bases. Written as DNA, the CDR3 is TGCAGTGCTAGCGAGGGACTTGAAGCTTTCTTT. It codes for CSASEGLEAFF.

This chain joins TRBV4-3 and TRBJ1-1; D unclear. Trimming took off 4 bases at V and 0 bases at J, with 9 bases between the two ends. CDR1 is LGHNA, CDR2 YSLEER, per germline. The CDR3 spans 14 residues. The CDR3 reads CASSRDPMNTEAFF. In DNA, the CDR3 is TGCGCCAGCAGCCGAGACCCCATGAACACTGAAGCTTTCTTT.

The gene calls are TRBV10-2 and TRBJ2-5; 7 bases match TRBD2. The CDR3 extends over 14 amino acids. J was trimmed by 3 bases and V by 3 bases; bases with no gene match: 4. Germline V lookup: CDR1 WSHSY, CDR2 SAAADI. The CDR3 DNA is TGCGCCAGCAGTGATTGGGGGGGGGAAGAGACCCAGTACTTC. It encodes CASSDWGGEETQYF.

The rearrangement links TRBV9 to TRBJ1-6, with 8 bases matching TRBD1. Trimming removed 3 bases from V and 7 bases from J; junction bases left unmatched: 6. Germline V CDR1 and CDR2: SGDLS, YYNGEE. The CDR3 contains 15 residues. The CDR3 protein is CASSAGRTGNSPLHF. CDR3 in DNA: TGTGCCAGCAGCGCAGGCCGGACAGGGAATTCACCCCTCCACTTT.

CDR3 sequence: CASRIGEGRSTEAFF. The CDR3 nucleotides are TGTGCCAGCAGAATCGGTGAAGGGAGAAGCACTGAAGCTTTCTTT. The gene calls are TRBV6-6 and TRBJ1-1; no clear D gene. The CDR3 is made up of 15 amino acids. Germline loops: CDR1 MNHNY, CDR2 SVGAGI (reference sequence). V gave up 6 bases and J gave up 4 bases, with 18 bases separating them.

This CDR3 reads CASSLDRLLLEKLFF. Here the CDR3 DNA reads TGTGCCAGCAGTCTGGACAGGTTACTACTTGAAAAACTGTTTTTT. This sequence joins TRBV2 and TRBJ1-4; 7 bases are a match to TRBD1. In germline, CDR1 is SNHLY, CDR2 FYNNEI. The CDR3 sequence is 15 residues long. Trimming removed 5 bases from V and 7 bases from J; junction bases left unmatched: 10.

The chain uses TRBV9 and TRBJ2-1; a possible D gene is TRBD1 (5 bases). This CDR3 is built from 15 residues. CDR1 is SGDLS, CDR2 YYNGEE, per germline. Trimming cost V 1 base and J 8 bases, with 16 bases left between them. CDR3 region: CASSVWGYLGDEQFF. CDR3 sequence (DNA): TGTGCCAGCAGCGTATGGGGCTACCTCGGTGATGAGCAGTTCTTC.

This clone was recorded only once. This sequence joins TRBV28 and TRBJ1-2, with D possibly matching TRBD1 (6 bases). V lost 5 bases, J lost 6 bases, and 7 bases lay in between. The length of the CDR3 is 11 residues. The V gene's germline CDR1 is MDHEN and CDR2 SYDVKM. In DNA, the CDR3 is TGTGCCAGCAGTCACAGGGATGGCTACACCTTC. This gives the protein CASSHRDGYTF.

The rearrangement joins TRBV28 to TRBJ2-7; possible D gene TRBD1, 6 bases. The CDR3 consists of 14 residues. Germline CDR1 MDHEN, CDR2 SYDVKM. V lost 2 bases to trimming and J lost 9 bases, with 17 bases between them. DNA of the CDR3: TGTGCCAGCAGTTTAGGGGGCAGTACCCCTGGGCAGTACTTC. It encodes CASSLGGSTPGQYF.

Only a few counts were recorded for this clone. The J gene is TRBJ1-5, the V gene TRBV2; D might be TRBD1 (5 bases). The germline CDR1 and CDR2 sequences are SNHLY and FYNNEI. Between the trimmed V and J ends, which lost 7 bases and 1 base, there was a span of 11 bases. The length of the CDR3 is 14 residues. In nucleotides, the CDR3 is TGTGCCAGCAAGTCCCGACAGAGCAATCAGCCCCAGCATTTT. Protein product: CASKSRQSNQPQHF.

This clone has only one observation. The chain joins TRBV10-1 to TRBJ1-4; D possibly corresponds to TRBD1 (5 bases). CDR1 and CDR2 (germline): WNHNN, SYGVQD (reference sequence). V lost 2 bases to trimming and J lost 7 bases, with 14 bases between them. This CDR3 is 15 amino acids long. CDR3 DNA sequence: TGCGCCAGCAGTGAGGGTCGGGACTTTGGTGAAAAACTGTTTTTT. Amino acid sequence: CASSEGRDFGEKLFF.

DNA for the CDR3: TGTGCCAGTAGCCACCTTTCAAGCGGAGAGCAGTACTTC. It yields the protein CASSHLSSGEQYF. V usage is TRBV19 and J usage is TRBJ2-7; the D gene is possibly TRBD2 (5 bases). CDR3 length: 13 residues. Germline V gives CDR1 LNHDA, CDR2 SQIVND (reference sequence). Trimming stripped 6 bases from V and 7 bases from J, with 16 bases between.

The rearrangement links TRBV7-9 to TRBJ1-1; TRBD1 aligns across 11 bases. There are 15 residues in the CDR3. The V gene end was trimmed by 3 bases and the J gene end by 1 base; junction bases not matched to a gene: 1. Germline CDR1 reads SEHNR; CDR2 reads FQNEAQ (reference sequence). The CDR3 DNA follows: TGTGCCAGCAGCTTGGGACAGGGGGGGAACACTGAAGCTTTCTTT. Translating gives CASSLGQGGNTEAFF.

The gene calls are TRBV19 and TRBJ2-7, with TRBD2 identical over 7 bases. V lost 4 bases, J lost 4 bases, and 10 bases stayed unmatched. The CDR3 is made up of 15 amino acids. Germline CDR1 is LNHDA and CDR2 is SQIVND (reference sequence). CDR3 DNA sequence: TGTGCCAGTAGTACCCGAGCGGGGATTCATTACGAGCAGTACTTC. Translated: CASSTRAGIHYEQYF.

This chain links TRBV19 with TRBJ1-6; 7 bases fit TRBD1. The V gene's germline CDR1 is LNHDA and CDR2 SQIVND (reference sequence). V was pared by 5 bases and J by 5 bases, with 6 bases of the junction left unmatched. This CDR3 spans 15 amino acids. CDR3 protein: CASSQSGTDNSPLHF. In DNA form, the CDR3 reads TGTGCCAGTAGTCAGTCGGGGACAGATAATTCACCCCTCCACTTT.

The rearrangement joins TRBV30 to TRBJ2-6, with 7 nucleotides matching TRBD1. Trimming cost V 5 bases and J 2 bases; bases outside gene matches: 6. The CDR3 has 15 residues. Per the germline V gene, CDR1 is GTSNPN and CDR2 is SVGIG (reference sequence). The DNA of the CDR3 is TGTGCCTGGGGAAAAGGGGGCGCTGGGGCCAACGTCCTGACTTTC. Its translation is CAWGKGGAGANVLTF.

The chain uses TRBV29-1 and TRBJ2-3, with 9 bases that match TRBD1. The CDR3 totals 14 residues. Trimming took 4 bases from V and 1 from J; bases not matched to a gene: 3. Germline V gives CDR1 SQVTM, CDR2 ANQGSEA. The CDR3 DNA sequence: TGCAGCGTTGGGGGGGACAGGGGCACAGATACGCAGTATTTT. The encoded protein is CSVGGDRGTDTQYF.

V is TRBV9 and J is TRBJ1-6, with 7 bases that match TRBD1. Germline loops: CDR1 SGDLS, CDR2 YYNGEE. CDR3 length equals 14 residues. The V segment lost 5 bases and the J segment 7 bases; nucleotides outside the gene matches: 6. The CDR3 DNA reads as TGTGCCAGCAGGCCGGGACAGCTCAATTCACCCCTCCACTTT. This translates into CASRPGQLNSPLHF.

This chain links TRBV6-1 with TRBJ2-5, with TRBD2 identical over 7 bases. J gave up 7 bases and V 2 bases, and 4 bases lay outside the gene matches. CDR3 length equals 13 residues. CDR1 is MNHNS, CDR2 SASEGT, per germline. The CDR3 is CASSESGGGTQYF. CDR3 DNA sequence: TGTGCCAGCAGTGAATCGGGCGGGGGGACCCAGTACTTC.

The V and J genes are TRBV5-6 and TRBJ2-2, with D maybe TRBD1 (5 bases). Between the trimmed V and J ends, which lost 5 bases and 0 bases, there was a span of 14 bases. CDR3 length: 16 amino acids. Germline lookup yields CDR1 SGHDT and CDR2 YYEEEE. CDR3 protein: CASSLIRGTNTGELFF. The CDR3, as DNA: TGTGCCAGCAGTCTAATTAGGGGTACGAACACCGGGGAGCTGTTTTTT.

This clone was observed a few times. V usage is TRBV2 and J usage is TRBJ1-2; the match to TRBD1 covers 7 bases. Germline V gene sequence: CDR1 SNHLY, CDR2 FYNNEI. V shed 0 bases, J shed 7 bases, and the junction held 8 bases outside the gene matches. This CDR3 comprises 15 residues. The CDR3 sequence is CASSEARSGGSGYTF. The CDR3 DNA is TGTGCCAGCAGTGAAGCGCGGTCAGGGGGGAGTGGCTACACCTTC.

The J gene is TRBJ1-1, the V gene TRBV18, with D possibly being TRBD1 (6 bases). Trimming took off 3 bases at V and 2 bases at J, with 25 bases between the two ends. CDR1 is KGHSH and CDR2 is LQKENI in the germline V gene. The CDR3 is made up of 19 amino acids. The CDR3 bases are TGTGCCAGCTCACCGGATCGTAGGGACACCCATGATATCAACACTGAAGCTTTCTTT. This codes for CASSPDRRDTHDINTEAFF.

This clone has just one count. V gene TRBV7-3 combines with J gene TRBJ2-1; TRBD1 aligns across 12 bases. Losses at the gene ends were 0 bases for V and 9 bases for J; bases not matched to a gene: 6. Germline CDR1 and CDR2: SGHTA and FQGTGA. This CDR3 has 16 residues. CDR3 in DNA: TGTGCCAGCAGCTTAACGGGACAGGGGGCGTTCGGTGAGCAGTTCTTC. This encodes CASSLTGQGAFGEQFF.

The CDR3 sequence: CASSPSFRPTEAFF. The CDR3 DNA is TGTGCCAGCAGCCCCTCGTTCAGGCCCACTGAAGCTTTCTTT. This chain uses TRBV7-2 with TRBJ1-1, with D uncertain. Trimming cost V 5 bases and J 4 bases, with 14 bases left between them. The CDR3 spans 14 residues. From germline, CDR1 is SGHTA and CDR2 FQGNSA.

The rearrangement uses TRBV18 and TRBJ2-7; TRBD1 is a possible D gene (6 bases). V was shortened by 6 bases and J by 4 bases, with 16 bases between the two germline ends. CDR1 is KGHSH and CDR2 is LQKENI in the germline V gene. The length of the CDR3 is 14 residues. Written as DNA, the CDR3 is TGTGCCAGCTCCCTAAACTCAGGGGTGTACGAGCAGTACTTC. This codes for CASSLNSGVYEQYF.